What follows are 14 T cell receptor beta chains derived from one specimen sequenced in a study of neurological immune-mediated disorders. Time point given: technical triplicate 2. TCRdb re-called the 5' RACE reads through MiXCR, storing one row per CDR3 protein. The sample has roughly 57,000 distinct CDR3 sequences, about 25% seen once; the top ten hold about 4.6%. The sample comprised PBMCs. These receptors all come from a man between 60 and 70 years old with HTLV-1-associated myelopathy (HAM/TSP).

This clonotype was observed many times. The CDR3 bases are TGTGCCAGCAGCCAGAACAGGGGACTGGAGCAGTACTTC. It is translated as CASSQNRGLEQYF. The chain has TRBV4-2 and TRBJ2-7; D is perhaps TRBD1 (7 bases). Germline loops: CDR1 LGHNA, CDR2 YNFKEQ. This CDR3 contains 13 residues. Trimming left V 3 bases short and J 7 bases short, with 13 bases between.

This clonotype occurred many times. The J gene is TRBJ2-7, the V gene TRBV3-1, with D perhaps TRBD1 (6 bases). Germline CDR1 is LGHDT and CDR2 is YNNKEL (reference sequence). Trimming took 1 base from V and 2 from J, leaving 9 bases between them. This CDR3 spans 14 amino acids. CDR3 residues: CASSQGTGPYEQYF. In DNA, the CDR3 is TGTGCCAGCAGCCAAGGTACAGGGCCCTACGAGCAGTACTTC.

This clonotype showed up many times. The chain employs TRBV4-1 and TRBJ2-1, with TRBD2 as a possible D gene (5 bases). CDR1 and CDR2 from the germline V gene are MGHRA and YSYEKL. V dropped 1 base and J dropped 4 bases, with 8 bases sitting between them. The CDR3 sequence is 14 residues long. The CDR3 DNA follows: TGCGCCAGCAGCCAAGGGCCGGGGTACAATGAGCAGTTCTTC. This translates into CASSQGPGYNEQFF.

The table lists this clonotype with a few counts. This rearrangement joins TRBV20-1 to TRBJ1-1, with TRBD1 identical over 8 bases. The V segment lost 6 bases and the J segment 7 bases; nucleotides outside the gene matches: 10. Germline CDR1 is DFQATT and CDR2 is SNEGSKA (reference sequence). The CDR3 has 13 amino acids. CDR3 region: CSAGRGQGVEAFF. CDR3 nucleotides: TGCAGTGCAGGCCGAGGACAGGGTGTTGAAGCTTTCTTT.

This clonotype has only one observation. J is TRBJ2-7 and V is TRBV6-5, with a tentative D call TRBD2 (6 bases). Germline V CDR1 and CDR2: MNHEY, SVGAGI. The CDR3 runs 15 residues. V lost 0 bases and J 2 bases, leaving 11 bases between the germline ends. In nucleotides, the CDR3 is TGTGCCAGCAGTTACTCCCCGGGGGTCCCCTACGAGCAGTACTTC. Amino acids: CASSYSPGVPYEQYF.

This clonotype was detected many times. This sequence joins TRBV24-1 and TRBJ1-3; D possibly corresponds to TRBD1 (6 bases). This CDR3 contains 14 residues. Germline V lookup: CDR1 KGHDR, CDR2 SFDVKD. V lost 4 bases to trimming and J lost 4 bases, with 10 bases between them. CDR3 sequence reads: CATSDATGGNTIYF. CDR3 nucleotides: TGTGCCACCAGTGACGCCACAGGGGGAAACACCATATATTTT.

This clonotype has a count of ten or more. The genes are TRBV5-5 and TRBJ2-3; 10 bases are shared with TRBD2. There are 17 residues in the CDR3. Germline CDR1 is SGHKS and CDR2 is YYEKEE (reference sequence). The V gene end was trimmed by 4 bases and the J gene end by 0 bases; junction bases not matched to a gene: 8. This CDR3 is CASSADASGGSTDTQYF. The DNA of the CDR3 is TGTGCCAGCAGCGCCGACGCTAGCGGGGGCAGCACAGATACGCAGTATTTT.

In this sample, this clonotype turned up many times. In DNA, the CDR3 is TGCGCCAGCAGCTTAAACAGCGGGAGGATTTCTGAGCAGTTCTTC. Translated, it gives CASSLNSGRISEQFF. This chain uses TRBV5-1 with TRBJ2-1; 9 bases line up with TRBD2. Losses at the gene ends were 2 bases for V and 9 bases for J; bases not matched to a gene: 9. The CDR3 is 15 amino acids. CDR1 and CDR2 (germline): SGHRS, YFSETQ.

This clonotype was observed many times. The gene calls are TRBV12-3 or TRBV12-4 and TRBJ2-1; D gene ambiguous. The V end lost 3 bases, the J end lost 9 bases, and 15 bases lay between the germline ends. The CDR3 contains 14 residues. CDR3 protein: CASSLTDQSGEQFF. The CDR3 coding sequence is TGTGCCAGCAGTTTGACTGACCAGTCGGGTGAGCAGTTCTTC.

V and J are TRBV4-1 and TRBJ2-5; 10 nucleotides line up with TRBD1. The CDR3 is 14 amino acids. V dropped 6 bases and J dropped 3; count of bases not matched to a gene: 4. CDR1 and CDR2 (germline): MGHRA, YSYEKL. The CDR3 region has the DNA TGCGCCAGCAGTCCTGGACAGGGGGAAGAGACCCAGTACTTC. This gives the protein CASSPGQGEETQYF.

This clonotype has only a few counts. The chain uses TRBV18 and TRBJ1-4; tentatively, D is TRBD1 (5 bases). This CDR3 region has 13 residues. The germline V gene encodes CDR1 KGHSH and CDR2 LQKENI. V was cut by 6 bases and J by 8 bases, with 13 bases left in between. CDR3 coding DNA: TGTGCCAGCTCGCGGGACGTCGAAGAAAAACTGTTTTTT. Translation: CASSRDVEEKLFF.

This clonotype was seen ten or more times. The V gene is TRBV29-1, the J gene TRBJ2-7; a possible D gene is TRBD2 (5 bases). The germline V gene encodes CDR1 SQVTM and CDR2 ANQGSEA. Trimming removed 2 bases from V and 4 bases from J, with 21 bases in between. The CDR3 has 16 amino acids. The CDR3 loop is CSVESDLNSGVYEQYF. CDR3 in DNA: TGCAGCGTTGAATCTGACTTAAATTCCGGGGTGTACGAGCAGTACTTC.

This clonotype was detected ten times or more. The V and J genes are TRBV12-3 or TRBV12-4 and TRBJ1-1; no definite D call. The CDR3 totals 15 residues. Trimming pared 6 bases from V and 0 bases from J, leaving 14 bases between. The CDR3 DNA is TGTGCCAGCAGACCCCGGGAGAACATGAACACTGAAGCTTTCTTT. This encodes CASRPRENMNTEAFF.

This clonotype has at least ten counts. The genes are TRBV6-2 or TRBV6-3 and TRBJ2-1; 9 positions agree with TRBD2. Germline V gene sequence: CDR1 MNHEY, CDR2 SVGEGT. V was clipped by 6 bases and J by 5 bases; unmatched bases: 8. This CDR3 is built from 15 residues. The CDR3 DNA follows: TGTGCCAGCAGCCTAGCGGGGAAGAGGAACAATGAGCAGTTCTTC. Residues: CASSLAGKRNNEQFF.